Sequencing of this T cell receptor (beta chain) was carried out in a study of cytomegalovirus exposure and HLA in healthy donors. CDR1 and CDR2 from the germline V gene are SGHDT and YYEEEE. The CDR3 runs 14 residues. The V end was cut by 2 bases, the J end by 7 bases, with 15 bases between. Clones were sequenced by immunoSEQ multiplex PCR, and TCRdb holds only the in-frame ones, with some missing. The table records about 130,000 clones, 89% of them present only once. This clone was recorded only once. The antigen remains unidentified. Overall study results and limits: Some public TCRs appeared in many individuals, while most sequences were rare. According to the study, 160 or so TCR beta chains were cytomegalovirus-associated.

The validation cohort, a group of over a hundred subjects, included the donors and was separate from the roughly 600-subject first cohort. The source material was PBMCs. The source is a woman younger than 35 in good health and CMV-seronegative. The V and J genes are TRBV5-6 and TRBJ1-2; the D gene is possibly TRBD1 (5 bases). CDR3 coding DNA: TGTGCCAGCAGCTTCGGGTTGACCGGGGGTGGCTACACCTTC. This codes for CASSFGLTGGGYTF.